This T cell receptor (beta chain) was obtained from a study of T cells in localized non-small cell lung cancer. Concerning this clone: Antigen: not known.

Germline V CDR1 and CDR2: SGHVS, FQNEAQ. The CDR3 is made up of 13 amino acids. Trimming took 7 bases from V and 2 from J, leaving 12 bases between them. Study-wide results and caveats: In adjacent lung appeared a median around 57 of the top 100 tumor clones. Because researchers sequenced only one region of the tumor, heterogeneity is still possible. Blood T cell density predicted longer survival; adjacent-lung clonality, shorter. Uninvolved neighboring lung showed the greatest T cell clonality, exceeding tumor.

Produced via immunoSEQ multiplex PCR; TCRdb's table is partial and in-frame only. The table includes under 55,000 clones, about 91% detected once. The input for sequencing was PBMCs, taken before any cancer treatment. The V and J genes are TRBV7-8 and TRBJ2-7; D is perhaps TRBD1 (5 bases). This sequence originates from a woman aged 35 to 70 with stage II lung adenocarcinoma. CDR3 region: CASKFTGTYEQYF. The DNA for the CDR3 is TGTGCCAGCAAGTTTACAGGCACCTACGAGCAGTACTTC.